Listed here are 17 T cell receptor beta chains from one sample, sequenced in a study of shared T cell receptors in the human thymus (dated by TCRdb to the early 2020s). Libraries were made using the immunoSEQ multiplex PCR assay. Entries here come from immuneACCESS through TCRdb and include only in-frame sequences with V and J called. Some clones fail to appear in such tables; in the studies checked, an unresolved V gene covers under half of the shortfall, and the cause of the remainder is unknown. For this sample there are roughly 560,000 clones; more than 75% appear just once. The ten top clones hold more than 0.01% of the sample. This sample also appeared in a second study, on human thymus T cells.

The sample consisted of thymocytes. These receptors were collected from a boy under two years old with a congenital heart defect. Donor details come from another sample of the same person, matched by shared clones.

This chain connects TRBV7-2 to TRBJ2-4; the D gene is possibly TRBD1 (6 bases). The CDR3 has 15 amino acids. The germline gives CDR1 SGHTA, CDR2 FQGNSA. The V end lost 5 bases, the J end lost 4 bases, and 15 bases lay between the germline ends. The chain's CDR3 is CASSPSDRKKNIQYF. The CDR3 DNA reads TGTGCCAGCAGCCCGAGTGACAGGAAAAAAAACATTCAGTACTTC.

This sequence joins TRBV11-3 and TRBJ2-5, with 8 bases matching TRBD2. The CDR3 spans 19 residues. The germline CDR1 and CDR2 sequences are SGHNT and YENEEA. Trimming cost V 0 bases and J 2 bases; bases outside gene matches: 14. The CDR3 coding sequence is TGTGCCAGCAGCTTAGATAGGAGACTCCTTAAGCGGGAGCAAGAGACCCAGTACTTC. Its protein is CASSLDRRLLKREQETQYF. Looking up the rest from reference TRBV11-3 and TRBJ2-5 gives the full variable domain: EAGVVQSPRYKIIEKKQPVAFWCNPISGHNTLYWYLQNLGQGPELLIRYENEEAVDDSQLPKDRFSAERLKGVDSTLKIQPAELGDSAVYLCASSLDRRLLKREQETQYFGPGTRLLVL.

The chain links TRBV7-2 to TRBJ2-7, with D perhaps TRBD1 (5 bases). This CDR3 has 12 amino acids. Trimming shortened V by 5 bases and J by 1 base, and 6 bases separated the two germline ends. Germline CDR1 SGHTA, CDR2 FQGNSA. CDR3 sequence (DNA): TGTGCCAGCAGCGACAGATCCTACGAGCAGTACTTC. Protein: CASSDRSYEQYF.

This chain joins TRBV5-4 and TRBJ2-3, with D possibly matching TRBD2 (6 bases). The germline V gene encodes CDR1 SGHNT and CDR2 YYREEE (reference sequence). The CDR3 length is 15 residues. Trimming removed 0 bases at V and 3 bases at J, with 11 bases between. CDR3 loop: CASSLGSSATDTQYF. DNA for the CDR3: TGTGCCAGCAGCTTGGGATCTAGCGCTACAGATACGCAGTATTTT.

This clone was seen a single time. The chain carries TRBV19 and TRBJ1-2; TRBD1 agrees at 8 bases. Germline V CDR1 and CDR2: LNHDA, SQIVND (reference sequence). The length of the CDR3 is 16 residues. Unmatched junction bases numbered 9, after V lost 4 bases and J lost 2 bases. As DNA, the CDR3 is TGTGCCAGTAGTAAGCCAGGGGGCGCCCCAAACTATGGCTACACCTTC. Amino acids: CASSKPGGAPNYGYTF. The full variable domain, in which reference TRBV19 and TRBJ1-2 provide the parts outside the CDR3, is DGGITQSPKYLFRKEGQNVTLSCEQNLNHDAMYWYRQDPGQGLRLIYYSQIVNDFQKGDIAEGYSVSREKKESFPLTVTSAQKNPTAFYLCASSKPGGAPNYGYTFGSGTRLTVV.

V and J are TRBV10-3 and TRBJ2-5, with TRBD2 matching 8 bases. Germline CDR1 reads ENHRY; CDR2 reads SYGVKD. This CDR3 has 15 amino acids. With V trimmed by 6 bases and J by 0 bases, 6 bases remained unmatched. The DNA of the CDR3 is TGTGCCATCAGCCTCAGCGGGAGCGACCAAGAGACCCAGTACTTC. It encodes CAISLSGSDQETQYF.

The rearrangement joins TRBV29-1 to TRBJ1-4; D is ambiguous. The V gene's germline CDR1 is SQVTM and CDR2 ANQGSEA. The CDR3 length is 13 residues. Trimming left V 6 bases short and J 8 bases short, with 16 bases between. CDR3 sequence: CSVTGFLEEKLFF. The CDR3 DNA reads TGCAGCGTGACCGGGTTCCTAGAGGAAAAACTGTTTTTT.

V usage is TRBV10-3 and J usage is TRBJ2-6; 14 bases fit TRBD2. V was clipped by 8 bases and J by 2 bases; unmatched bases: 5. This CDR3 has 17 amino acids. Germline V lookup: CDR1 ENHRY, CDR2 SYGVKD. This CDR3 reads CAIGTSGRPAGANVLTF. CDR3 sequence (DNA): TGTGCCATCGGGACTAGCGGGAGACCAGCTGGGGCCAACGTCCTGACTTTC.

J is TRBJ2-2 and V is TRBV28; TRBD1 might be the D (7 bases). Trimming left V 8 bases short and J 5 bases short, with 36 bases between. CDR3 length: 21 amino acids. Germline CDR1 and CDR2: MDHEN and SYDVKM. Written as DNA, the CDR3 is TGTGCCAGCGGGCCCTCAGGGGGGACTCGAGTCTCATACGGAAGAACCGGGGAGCTGTTTTTT. The encoded protein is CASGPSGGTRVSYGRTGELFF.

The V gene is TRBV7-2, the J gene TRBJ2-5; D might be TRBD2 (5 bases). Between the trimmed V and J ends, which lost 5 bases and 5 bases, there was a span of 15 bases. Looked up from germline, CDR1 is SGHTA and CDR2 is FQGNSA. There are 14 residues in the CDR3. CDR3 DNA: TGTGCCAGCAGCCCGAGGAGGACGGGTGAGACCCAGTACTTC. It specifies CASSPRRTGETQYF. Filled out from reference TRBV7-2 and TRBJ2-5, the complete variable domain reads GAGVSQSPSNKVTEKGKDVELRCDPISGHTALYWYRQSLGQGLEFLIYFQGNSAPDKSGLPSDRFSAERTGGSVSTLTIQRTQQEDSAVYLCASSPRRTGETQYFGPGTRLLVL.

The chain is built from TRBV5-6 and TRBJ1-1; D ambiguous. Germline V lookup: CDR1 SGHDT, CDR2 YYEEEE. The CDR3 length is 15 residues. With 0 bases removed from V and 1 base from J, the gap between germline ends came to 10 bases. Here the CDR3 reads CASSLGQRGNTEAFF. The CDR3 nucleotides are TGTGCCAGCAGCTTGGGGCAGCGGGGGAACACTGAAGCTTTCTTT.

This clone occurred once. J is TRBJ1-2 and V is TRBV29-1, with D hard to call. Trimming removed 3 bases at V and 1 base at J, with 21 bases between. The CDR3 is 17 residues long. Germline assignment: CDR1 SQVTM and CDR2 ANQGSEA. Here the CDR3 DNA reads TGCAGCGTTGACCGCCAGAGGAGGAAGAGGCTTAACTATGGCTACACCTTC. Protein: CSVDRQRRKRLNYGYTF.

The chain couples TRBV29-1 to TRBJ1-3; the D is unclear. This CDR3 region has 13 residues. The V end was cut by 7 bases, the J end by 0 bases, with 10 bases between. Germline CDR1 is SQVTM and CDR2 is ANQGSEA. For the CDR3, the DNA is TGCAGCGCCAGTATAACCTCTGGAAACACCATATATTTT. Its protein product is CSASITSGNTIYF.

This clone has a handful of counts. J is TRBJ1-1 and V is TRBV18; D unclear. V was clipped by 3 bases and J by 10 bases, with 15 bases between them. Germline CDR1 and CDR2: KGHSH and LQKENI. The CDR3 is 13 amino acids. This chain's CDR3 is CASSPFFQFGAFF. The CDR3 coding sequence is TGTGCCAGCTCACCTTTTTTTCAATTCGGAGCTTTCTTT.

The V gene is TRBV5-1, the J gene TRBJ1-1, with a weak D call TRBD1 (5 bases). This CDR3 has 12 amino acids. The V and J ends lost 0 bases and 9 bases respectively, with 9 bases between them. Looked up from germline, CDR1 is SGHRS and CDR2 is YFSETQ. In nucleotides, the CDR3 is TGCGCCAGCAGCTTGGAGGGGAATAAAGCTTTCTTT. It yields the protein CASSLEGNKAFF. The entire variable domain, with the rest obtained from reference TRBV5-1 and TRBJ1-1, is as follows: KAGVTQTPRYLIKTRGQQVTLSCSPISGHRSVSWYQQTPGQGLQFLFEYFSETQRNKGNFPGRFSGRQFSNSRSEMNVSTLELGDSALYLCASSLEGNKAFFGQGTRLTVV.

The J gene is TRBJ2-3, the V gene TRBV28, with a possible D match to TRBD1 (5 bases). CDR1 and CDR2 from the germline V gene are MDHEN and SYDVKM. This CDR3 has 15 residues. V dropped 5 bases and J dropped 8 bases, with 20 bases sitting between them. The CDR3 sequence is CASSQNRQSFFTQYF. The CDR3 coding sequence is TGTGCCAGCAGTCAGAACAGACAGTCCTTCTTTACGCAGTATTTT.

V is TRBV15 and J is TRBJ1-1, with TRBD1 as a possible D gene (5 bases). CDR3 size: 18 residues. The germline CDR1 and CDR2 sequences are LNHNV and YYDKDF (reference sequence). With 0 bases removed from V and 0 bases from J, the gap between germline ends came to 17 bases. Here the CDR3 DNA reads TGTGCCACCAGCAGAGACGGGGGGGGGAGTAAGATGAACACTGAAGCTTTCTTT. This codes for CATSRDGGGSKMNTEAFF.